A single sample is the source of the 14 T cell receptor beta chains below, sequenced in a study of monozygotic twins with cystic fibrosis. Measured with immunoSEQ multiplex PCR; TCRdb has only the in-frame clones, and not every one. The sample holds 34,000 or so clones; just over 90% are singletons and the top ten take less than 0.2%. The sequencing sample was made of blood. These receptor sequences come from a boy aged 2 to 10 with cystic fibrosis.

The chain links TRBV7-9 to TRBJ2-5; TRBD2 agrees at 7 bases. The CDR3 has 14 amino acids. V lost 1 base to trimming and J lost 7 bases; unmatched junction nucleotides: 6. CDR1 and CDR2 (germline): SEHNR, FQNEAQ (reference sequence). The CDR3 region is CASSLGWASGTQYF. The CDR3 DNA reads TGTGCCAGCAGCTTAGGGTGGGCTAGCGGGACCCAGTACTTC.

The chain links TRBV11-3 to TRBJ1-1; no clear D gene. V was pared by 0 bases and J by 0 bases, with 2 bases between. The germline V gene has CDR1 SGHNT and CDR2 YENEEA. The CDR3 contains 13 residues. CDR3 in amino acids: CASSLDLNTEAFF. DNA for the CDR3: TGTGCCAGCAGCTTAGATCTGAACACTGAAGCTTTCTTT.

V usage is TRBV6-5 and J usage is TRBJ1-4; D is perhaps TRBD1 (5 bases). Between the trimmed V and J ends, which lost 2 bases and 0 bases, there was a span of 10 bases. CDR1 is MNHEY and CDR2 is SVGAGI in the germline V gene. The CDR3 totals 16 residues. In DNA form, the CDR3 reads TGTGCCAGCAGTTACACGACACAGGCAACTAATGAAAAACTGTTTTTT. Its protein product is CASSYTTQATNEKLFF.

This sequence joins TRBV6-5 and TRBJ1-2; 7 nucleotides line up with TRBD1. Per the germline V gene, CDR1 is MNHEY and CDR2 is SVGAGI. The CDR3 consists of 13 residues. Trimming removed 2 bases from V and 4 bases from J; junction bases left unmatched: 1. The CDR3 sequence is CASSYRDSYGYTF. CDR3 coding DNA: TGTGCCAGCAGTTACCGGGACAGCTATGGCTACACCTTC.

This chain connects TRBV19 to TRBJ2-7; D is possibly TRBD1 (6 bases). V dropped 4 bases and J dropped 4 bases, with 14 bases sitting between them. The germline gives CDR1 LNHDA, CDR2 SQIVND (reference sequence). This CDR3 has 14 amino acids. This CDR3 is CASSTRQAEYEQYF. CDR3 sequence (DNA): TGTGCCAGTAGTACCCGACAGGCCGAATACGAGCAGTACTTC. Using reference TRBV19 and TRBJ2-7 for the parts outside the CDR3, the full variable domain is DGGITQSPKYLFRKEGQNVTLSCEQNLNHDAMYWYRQDPGQGLRLIYYSQIVNDFQKGDIAEGYSVSREKKESFPLTVTSAQKNPTAFYLCASSTRQAEYEQYFGPGTRLTVT.

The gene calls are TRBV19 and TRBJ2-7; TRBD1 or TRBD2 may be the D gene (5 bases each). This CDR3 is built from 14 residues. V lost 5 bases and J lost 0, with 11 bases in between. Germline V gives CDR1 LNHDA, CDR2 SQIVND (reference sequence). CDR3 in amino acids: CASSPGTLSYEQYF. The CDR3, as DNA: TGTGCCAGTAGTCCGGGGACCCTCTCCTACGAGCAGTACTTC.

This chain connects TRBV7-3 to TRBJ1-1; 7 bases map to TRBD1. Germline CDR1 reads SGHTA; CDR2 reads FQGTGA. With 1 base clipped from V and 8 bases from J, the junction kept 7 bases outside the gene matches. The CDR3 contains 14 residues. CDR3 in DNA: TGTGCCAGCAGCTTAATTGCCGGGACAGCCGAAGCTTTCTTT. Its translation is CASSLIAGTAEAFF.

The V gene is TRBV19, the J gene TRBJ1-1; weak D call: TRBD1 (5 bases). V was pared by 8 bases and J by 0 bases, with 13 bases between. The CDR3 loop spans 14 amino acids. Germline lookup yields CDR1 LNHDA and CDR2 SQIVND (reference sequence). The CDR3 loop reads CASQGWGVNTEAFF. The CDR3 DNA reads TGTGCCAGTCAGGGCTGGGGGGTGAACACTGAAGCTTTCTTT.

The CDR3 spells CASSEPVKDEKLFF. The CDR3 DNA sequence: TGTGCCAGCAGTGAGCCGGTAAAGGATGAAAAACTGTTTTTT. The chain employs TRBV2 and TRBJ1-4; D is unresolved. The CDR3 runs 14 residues. V was pared by 3 bases and J by 6 bases, with 11 bases between. Germline CDR1 is SNHLY and CDR2 is FYNNEI.

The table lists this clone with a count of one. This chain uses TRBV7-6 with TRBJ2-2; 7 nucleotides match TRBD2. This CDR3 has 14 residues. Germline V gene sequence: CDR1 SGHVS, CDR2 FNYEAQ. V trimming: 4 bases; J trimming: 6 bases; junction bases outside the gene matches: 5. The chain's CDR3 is CASSSMGGSGELFF. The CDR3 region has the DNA TGTGCCAGCAGCTCCATGGGGGGGTCCGGGGAGCTGTTTTTT.

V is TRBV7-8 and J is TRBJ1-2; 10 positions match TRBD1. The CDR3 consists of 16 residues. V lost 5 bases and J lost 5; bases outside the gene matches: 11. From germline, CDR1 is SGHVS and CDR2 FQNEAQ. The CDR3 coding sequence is TGTGCCAGCAGCGGAGACCCGGACAGGGGGGAATATGGCTACACCTTC. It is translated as CASSGDPDRGEYGYTF.

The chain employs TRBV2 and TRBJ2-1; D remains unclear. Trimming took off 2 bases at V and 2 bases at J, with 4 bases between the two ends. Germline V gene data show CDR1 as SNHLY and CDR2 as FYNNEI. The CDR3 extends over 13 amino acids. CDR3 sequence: CASSENTYNEQFF. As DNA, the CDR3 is TGTGCCAGCAGTGAAAACACCTACAATGAGCAGTTCTTC.

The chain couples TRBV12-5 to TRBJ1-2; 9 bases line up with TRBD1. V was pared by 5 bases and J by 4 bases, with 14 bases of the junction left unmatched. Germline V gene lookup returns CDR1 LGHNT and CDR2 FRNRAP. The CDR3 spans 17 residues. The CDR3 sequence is CASGPPERTGAGYGYTF. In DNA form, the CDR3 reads TGTGCTAGTGGTCCGCCGGAGAGGACAGGGGCTGGCTATGGCTACACCTTC.

The DNA for the CDR3 is TGTGCCAGTAGTATCTGGGAGAATTCACCCCTCCACTTT. Encoded protein: CASSIWENSPLHF. The chain recombines TRBV19 with TRBJ1-6; D remains unclear. Germline V CDR1 and CDR2: LNHDA, SQIVND (reference sequence). V was pared by 3 bases and J by 7 bases, with 7 bases between. This CDR3 region has 13 residues.